A selection of T cell receptor beta chains follows, all from one sample in a study of cytomegalovirus exposure and HLA in healthy donors. Sequencing was performed with immunoSEQ multiplex PCR; in TCRdb, only in-frame clones are kept and a portion is missing. Among some 140,000 clones listed, about four fifths were seen once. Material: PBMCs. All receptors derive from a woman younger than 45 in good health and CMV-seronegative. The CDR3 runs from the conserved cysteine through the conserved F or W. The D gene is left open where the match is weak. Size is omitted from some rows. Given values are once, few, many or a class for expanded clones.

J,D,size,V,CDR3,DNA
TRBJ2-1,-,-,TRBV5-1,CASSPSSGSSYNEQFF,TGCGCCAGCAGCCCCTCAAGTGGGAGCTCCTACAATGAGCAGTTCTTC
TRBJ1-2,-,-,TRBV5-1,CASSFGSLGYTF,TGCGCCAGCAGCTTCGGGTCCTTGGGCTACACCTTC
TRBJ1-2,-,-,TRBV27,CASSLSGSYYGYTF,TGTGCCAGCAGTTTAAGCGGATCCTACTATGGCTACACCTTC
TRBJ2-3,TRBD2,-,TRBV6-5,CASRGGRSQYF,TGTGCCTCTCGGGGGGGCCGATCGCAGTATTTT
TRBJ1-3,-,few,TRBV29-1,CSVRGSAGNTIYF,TGCAGCGTTCGGGGGTCTGCTGGAAACACCATATATTTT
TRBJ2-1,TRBD2,once,TRBV5-6,CASSLVSGGPWDEQFF,TGTGCCAGCAGCTTGGTTAGCGGGGGGCCCTGGGATGAGCAGTTCTTC
TRBJ2-7,-,-,TRBV6-5,CASSYTRQRYEQYF,TGTGCCAGCAGTTACACGCGACAGCGCTACGAGCAGTACTTC
TRBJ1-2,-,-,TRBV7-9,CASSLGAGPTLYGYTF,TGTGCCAGCAGCTTAGGAGCAGGGCCGACGTTATATGGCTACACCTTC
TRBJ1-2,-,-,TRBV28,CASSRGTTSSYGYTF,TGTGCCAGCAGTCGGGGGACTACTTCTAGCTATGGCTACACCTTC
TRBJ1-2,TRBD1,-,TRBV2,CASLPGTGLNYGYTF,TGTGCCAGCCTTCCGGGGACAGGGTTAAACTATGGCTACACCTTC
TRBJ2-7,TRBD2,-,TRBV19,CASTSGTSPHEQYF,TGTGCCAGTACCTCTGGGACTAGTCCCCACGAGCAGTACTTC
TRBJ1-6,-,-,TRBV19,CASSLRGARDPTSKVALHF,TGTGCCAGTAGCCTACGCGGCGCGCGTGACCCGACCTCCAAGGTAGCCCTCCACTTT
TRBJ2-3,-,once,TRBV5-4,CASRPGVSTDTQYF,TGTGCCAGCAGACCAGGGGTTAGCACAGATACGCAGTATTTT
TRBJ2-3,TRBD1,-,TRBV29-1,CSGRTGGSTDTQYF,TGCAGCGGAAGGACAGGGGGGTCCACAGATACGCAGTATTTT
TRBJ2-3,TRBD2,few,TRBV29-1,CSVEGSGGTDTQYF,TGCAGCGTTGAGGGTAGCGGGGGCACAGATACGCAGTATTTT
TRBJ2-7,TRBD1,-,TRBV29-1,CSGVGTGRNEQYF,TGCAGCGGGGTGGGGACAGGGAGAAACGAGCAGTACTTC
TRBJ2-7,-,-,TRBV10-3,CAISDKTGTYEQYF,TGTGCCATCAGTGATAAGACAGGAACCTACGAGCAGTACTTC
TRBJ1-1,TRBD1,-,TRBV5-1,CASSFDPLGQARTEAFF,TGCGCCAGCAGCTTCGATCCCTTAGGACAGGCTAGGACTGAAGCTTTCTTT
TRBJ2-7,TRBD2,-,TRBV6-5,CASIGLAGITYEQYF,TGTGCCAGCATTGGGCTAGCGGGGATCACCTACGAGCAGTACTTC
TRBJ1-2,TRBD1,once,TRBV27,CASSLGTGYGYTF,TGTGCCAGCAGTCTCGGGACAGGTTATGGCTACACCTTC
TRBJ1-1,-,-,TRBV7-8,CASSLARGRRDTEAFF,TGTGCCAGCAGCTTAGCGCGAGGCCGGAGGGACACTGAAGCTTTCTTT
TRBJ1-2,TRBD1,-,TRBV5-1,CASSSGTGNIGYTF,TGCGCCAGCAGCTCGGGGACAGGGAACATAGGGTACACCTTC
TRBJ1-5,-,-,TRBV12-5,CASGSPGQPQHF,TGTGCTAGTGGTTCGCCCGGGCAGCCCCAGCATTTT
TRBJ2-1,TRBD1,-,TRBV15,CATSNTGQGYNEQFF,TGTGCCACCAGCAATACGGGACAGGGCTACAATGAGCAGTTCTTC
TRBJ2-7,-,-,TRBV7-9,CASSLPPTGSWTYEQYF,TGTGCCAGCAGCTTACCCCCCACAGGTTCCTGGACCTACGAGCAGTACTTC
TRBJ1-1,TRBD1,-,TRBV19,CASSIRTGGKNTEAFF,TGTGCCAGTAGTATACGGACAGGGGGTAAGAACACTGAAGCTTTCTTT
TRBJ1-5,TRBD1,-,TRBV28,CASSLLDRGWNQPQHF,TGTGCCAGCAGTTTATTGGACAGGGGCTGGAATCAGCCCCAGCATTTT
TRBJ2-4,-,-,TRBV4-2,CASSQDVMGGLAKNIQYF,TGTGCCAGCAGCCAAGATGTAATGGGGGGTTTAGCCAAAAACATTCAGTACTTC
TRBJ1-2,TRBD1,once,TRBV5-8,CASSSGQGPTFGYTF,TGTGCCAGCAGCTCCGGACAGGGTCCCACTTTTGGCTACACCTTC
TRBJ1-2,-,few,TRBV28,CASSRRQGKAF,TGTGCCAGCAGTCGCCGCCAGGGGAAAGCCTTC
TRBJ2-5,-,many,TRBV6-1,CASSEAQGGQETQYF,TGTGCCAGCAGTGAAGCCCAGGGGGGTCAAGAGACCCAGTACTTC
TRBJ2-2,TRBD2,-,TRBV5-1,CASSLASSGGARVISGELFF,TGCGCCAGCAGCTTGGCCTCTAGCGGGGGGGCCCGGGTCATATCTGGGGAGCTGTTTTTT
TRBJ2-7,-,-,TRBV2,CASSSVLVQGEGYEQYF,TGTGCCAGCAGTTCCGTGCTCGTACAGGGGGAGGGGTACGAGCAGTACTTC
TRBJ2-1,TRBD2,-,TRBV28,CASRGLAGGGSYNEQFF,TGTGCCAGCAGGGGACTAGCGGGGGGCGGATCCTACAATGAGCAGTTCTTC
TRBJ2-6,-,-,TRBV2,CASSARSSGANVLTF,TGTGCCAGCAGTGCACGGAGTTCTGGGGCCAACGTCCTGACTTTC
TRBJ2-5,-,few,TRBV7-2,CASSLDGGGTETQYF,TGTGCCAGCAGTCTAGATGGGGGGGGCACAGAGACCCAGTACTTC
TRBJ1-2,-,few,TRBV6-5,CASRGSRQTNGYTF,TGTGCCAGCCGGGGGAGCCGACAGACCAATGGCTACACCTTC
TRBJ1-1,-,once,TRBV5-1,CASTNPGGNTEAFF,TGCGCCAGCACCAACCCTGGAGGGAACACTGAAGCTTTCTTT
TRBJ1-1,-,-,TRBV28,CASLVGRMNTEAFF,TGTGCCAGCCTAGTAGGGAGGATGAACACTGAAGCTTTCTTT
TRBJ1-1,TRBD1,once,TRBV18,CASSSGTGVEGEAFF,TGTGCCAGCTCTTCCGGGACAGGGGTGGAAGGTGAAGCTTTCTTT
TRBJ2-5,TRBD2,-,TRBV29-1,CSVATSGGQETQYF,TGCAGCGTTGCGACTAGCGGGGGACAAGAGACCCAGTACTTC
TRBJ1-3,-,few,TRBV5-1,CASRDSSSGNTIYF,TGCGCCAGCAGAGACTCGAGCTCTGGAAACACCATATATTTT
TRBJ2-7,-,few,TRBV21-1,CASSMPRGSGAREQYF,TGTGCCAGCAGCATGCCCCGGGGGAGTGGAGCGCGCGAGCAGTACTTC
TRBJ2-5,TRBD2,-,TRBV7-9,CASSPRGTSGETQYF,TGTGCCAGCAGCCCAAGAGGGACTAGCGGTGAGACCCAGTACTTC
TRBJ1-1,-,few,TRBV20-1,CSARAQGEAFF,TGCAGTGCTAGAGCCCAGGGTGAAGCTTTCTTT
TRBJ1-2,-,few,TRBV2,CASSWTSNYGYTF,TGTGCCAGCTCGTGGACATCTAACTATGGCTACACCTTC
TRBJ2-3,-,-,TRBV28,CASSLWGGPSTDTQYF,TGTGCCAGCAGTTTATGGGGGGGTCCTAGCACAGATACGCAGTATTTT
TRBJ1-1,-,-,TRBV6-6,CATSAGMLNTEAFF,TGTGCCACTTCGGCGGGGATGTTAAACACTGAAGCTTTCTTT
TRBJ1-1,-,-,TRBV6-1,CASGIVQGGTEAFF,TGTGCCAGTGGGATAGTACAGGGTGGCACTGAAGCTTTCTTT